The sequence of this TCR beta chain was determined in a study of blood T cell repertoires in COVID-19. Repertoires were generated with immunoSEQ multiplex PCR, while TCRdb's copy carries only in-frame clones and drops some. The sample has about 64,000 clones; under 90% are singletons. Germline V CDR1 and CDR2: GTSNPN, SVGIG (reference sequence). Trimming stripped 1 base from V and 7 bases from J, with 14 bases between. This CDR3 is 13 amino acids long. The sequence was obtained from a man aged 50 to 60 with active COVID-19. Sequencing was carried out using peripheral blood. The chain is built from TRBV30 and TRBJ2-7; perhaps TRBD2 as D (6 bases). CDR3 residues: CAWSAGVLGEQYF. The DNA for the CDR3 is TGTGCCTGGAGTGCGGGAGTATTAGGGGAGCAGTACTTC.